This T cell receptor beta chain appears in the sequencing data of a study of control samples from healthy donors and cancer patients. Data came from immunoSEQ multiplex PCR; TCRdb stores just in-frame clones and leaves some out. The sample has approximately 160,000 clones, roughly nine tenths seen once. J gave up 7 bases and V 0 bases, and 4 bases lay outside the gene matches. The CDR3 runs to 14 residues. Germline values: CDR1 SNHLY, CDR2 FYNNEI. The sequenced sample was blood. The rearrangement joins TRBV2 to TRBJ2-3; 7 bases map to TRBD2. This receptor was obtained from a woman aged 25 to 39 in good health. In DNA, the CDR3 is TGTGCCAGCAGTGAAGCGCGGGGGTGGAATACGCAGTATTTT. Its translation is CASSEARGWNTQYF.